These 21 T cell receptor beta chains were sequenced from one sample in a study of T cell responses to AZD1222 COVID-19 vaccine. Sequencing used immunoSEQ multiplex PCR; TCRdb keeps in-frame clones, though not all of them. The profile shows some 150,000 clones, about 91% of them singletons. The sample was peripheral blood, taken on day 0 of AZD1222 vaccination. The receptors derive from an adult in good health.

V is TRBV27 and J is TRBJ1-2; maybe TRBD1 (5 bases). The CDR3 runs to 16 residues. V was cut by 2 bases and J by 5 bases, with 18 bases left in between. In germline, CDR1 is MNHEY, CDR2 SMNVEV (reference sequence). CDR3 DNA: TGTGCCAGCAGTTTAACAGGTTCCGCAAGGCTGTATGGCTACACCTTC. This gives the protein CASSLTGSARLYGYTF.

As regards this clone: The same CDR3 can be traced to other DNA sequences in this sample. The chain has TRBV5-1 and TRBJ2-5, with no clear D. Trimming cost V 3 bases and J 2 bases, with 5 bases left between them. The CDR3 sequence is 12 residues long. Germline V CDR1 and CDR2: SGHRS, YFSETQ. CDR3 DNA sequence: TGCGCCAGCAGCTCCCCTCAAGAGACCCAGTACTTC. As protein: CASSSPQETQYF.

This clone showed up just once. The CDR3 reads CASSITDRNTEAFF. In DNA form, the CDR3 reads TGTGCCAGCAGTATCACTGACAGGAACACTGAAGCTTTCTTT. The genes are TRBV6-5 and TRBJ1-1; weak D call: TRBD1 (5 bases). In germline, CDR1 is MNHEY, CDR2 SVGAGI. There are 14 residues in the CDR3. Trimming shortened V by 5 bases and J by 1 base, and 11 bases separated the two germline ends.

This clone occurred a few times. The chain combines TRBV28 with TRBJ1-1; the D gene is possibly TRBD1 (5 bases). V was clipped by 4 bases and J by 1 base, with 16 bases between them. Germline values: CDR1 MDHEN, CDR2 SYDVKM. This CDR3 comprises 16 residues. Here the CDR3 reads CASSSFRTSRNTEAFF. DNA for the CDR3: TGTGCCAGCAGTTCGTTTCGGACATCGAGGAACACTGAAGCTTTCTTT.

The rearrangement uses TRBV6-2 or TRBV6-3 and TRBJ1-2; a possible D gene is TRBD1 (5 bases). The germline gives CDR1 MNHEY, CDR2 SVGEGT. This CDR3 is 13 amino acids long. Trimming left V 5 bases short and J 6 bases short, with 13 bases between. The CDR3 DNA is TGTGCCAGCAGTACCGCAGGGTTTGATGGCTACACCTTC. Translated, it gives CASSTAGFDGYTF.

The rearrangement uses TRBV4-1 and TRBJ1-1; 9 bases fit TRBD1. V lost 4 bases and J lost 5; bases outside the gene matches: 8. Germline CDR1 is MGHRA and CDR2 is YSYEKL. The CDR3 runs to 15 residues. The CDR3 loop reads CASSPLGQGGTEAFF. As DNA, the CDR3 is TGCGCCAGCAGCCCCCTGGGACAGGGAGGGACTGAAGCTTTCTTT.

The CDR3 spells CASSPGPEGYTF. CDR3 bases: TGTGCCAGCAGCCCTGGGCCAGAGGGCTACACCTTC. The rearrangement links TRBV14 to TRBJ1-2; D is unclear. CDR3 size: 12 residues. Germline V gene data show CDR1 as SGHDN and CDR2 as FVKESK. Between the trimmed V and J ends, which lost 4 bases and 8 bases, there was a span of 11 bases.

The J gene is TRBJ2-6, the V gene TRBV28, with D possibly matching TRBD2 (5 bases). The ends were cut back, 2 bases at V and 4 bases at J, with 9 bases in the middle. This CDR3 is built from 15 residues. The V gene's germline CDR1 is MDHEN and CDR2 SYDVKM. The CDR3 spells CASSLRGRGANVLTF. The DNA of the CDR3 is TGTGCCAGCAGTTTAAGAGGGCGCGGGGCCAACGTCCTGACTTTC.

J is TRBJ1-5 and V is TRBV19; D unresolved. Deletions cut 7 bases from V and 0 bases from J, with 7 bases between. The CDR3 spans 13 residues. The germline V gene has CDR1 LNHDA and CDR2 SQIVND (reference sequence). CDR3 DNA: TGTGCCAGTAATAGGTTTAGCAATCAGCCCCAGCATTTT. Its protein product is CASNRFSNQPQHF.

CDR3 in amino acids: CSALSAGRSTNEKLFF. The CDR3 region has the DNA TGCAGCGCCCTAAGTGCAGGGAGATCGACTAATGAAAAACTGTTTTTT. The chain combines TRBV29-1 with TRBJ1-4; TRBD1 is a possible D gene (5 bases). The V gene's germline CDR1 is SQVTM and CDR2 ANQGSEA. This CDR3 has 16 residues. V lost 7 bases and J 2 bases, leaving 20 bases between the germline ends.

In this sample, this clone turned up once. The chain joins TRBV27 to TRBJ2-7, with 8 nucleotides matching TRBD2. Germline assignment: CDR1 MNHEY and CDR2 SMNVEV (reference sequence). V lost 4 bases and J lost 5; bases outside the gene matches: 7. The CDR3 runs to 14 residues. CDR3 DNA sequence: TGTGCCAGCAGTTCCTGGACTAGCCCGAACGAGCAGTACTTC. Translating it yields CASSSWTSPNEQYF.

The chain joins TRBV12-3 or TRBV12-4 to TRBJ1-2, with a weak D call TRBD1 (5 bases). The CDR3 runs to 13 residues. The V and J ends lost 3 bases and 6 bases respectively, with 11 bases between them. The CDR3 DNA reads as TGTGCCAGCAGTTTTCAGGGTCTGAATGGCTACACCTTC. Translated, it gives CASSFQGLNGYTF.

V gene TRBV28 combines with J gene TRBJ2-7; D may be TRBD2 (6 bases). CDR1 and CDR2 (germline): MDHEN, SYDVKM. The CDR3 covers 13 residues. Trimming took off 8 bases at V and 4 bases at J, with 15 bases between the two ends. In nucleotides, the CDR3 is TGTGCCAGCTGTACTAGCTTACCTTACGAGCAGTACTTC. Its translation: CASCTSLPYEQYF.

This clone was picked up a small number of times. The chain couples TRBV5-4 to TRBJ2-7; D not certain. V lost 3 bases and J lost 0, with 7 bases in between. Per the germline V gene, CDR1 is SGHNT and CDR2 is YYREEE (reference sequence). This CDR3 is 13 amino acids long. DNA for the CDR3: TGTGCCAGCAGCTACCTGAGCTCCTACGAGCAGTACTTC. Translation: CASSYLSSYEQYF.

V usage is TRBV9 and J usage is TRBJ2-2; tentatively, D is TRBD1 (7 bases). Per germline, CDR1 SGDLS and CDR2 YYNGEE. V was pared by 4 bases and J by 5 bases, with 15 bases between. This CDR3 region has 15 residues. The CDR3: CASSTRDSPTGELFF. The CDR3 DNA reads TGTGCCAGCAGCACGCGGGACAGCCCTACCGGGGAGCTGTTTTTT.

CDR3 in DNA: TGTGCCAGCAGCTTAGCGCCCTCTAGCAATGAGCAGTTCTTC. Its translation is CASSLAPSSNEQFF. The chain joins TRBV7-8 to TRBJ2-1; no definite D call. V was pared by 0 bases and J by 6 bases, with 9 bases between. The CDR3 covers 14 residues. The V gene's germline CDR1 is SGHVS and CDR2 FQNEAQ.

This sequence joins TRBV5-1 and TRBJ2-7, with no clear D. This CDR3 comprises 13 residues. From germline, CDR1 is SGHRS and CDR2 YFSETQ. Trimming removed 7 bases at V and 5 bases at J, with 16 bases between. CDR3 DNA: TGCGCCAGCGGAAAGACTGGCTCTAACGAGCAGTACTTC. Protein product: CASGKTGSNEQYF.

This clone was counted only a few times. The rearrangement uses TRBV19 and TRBJ2-5, with D possibly TRBD2 on 6 matching bases. Trimming stripped 1 base from V and 4 bases from J, with 10 bases between. Germline CDR1 is LNHDA and CDR2 is SQIVND (reference sequence). The length of the CDR3 is 14 residues. In DNA, the CDR3 is TGTGCCAGTAGTATAGGGACTACTCCAGAGACCCAGTACTTC. Translating it yields CASSIGTTPETQYF.

The table lists this clone with a count of one. The chain combines TRBV5-4 with TRBJ2-5; D unclear. CDR3 length: 11 residues. Germline CDR1 and CDR2: SGHNT and YYREEE (reference sequence). V lost 0 bases, J lost 7 bases, and 4 bases lay in between. The CDR3 loop is CASSLGGTQYF. CDR3 nucleotides: TGTGCCAGCAGCTTGGGTGGGACCCAGTACTTC.

The rearrangement joins TRBV28 to TRBJ2-7; 10 bases map to TRBD1. CDR3 length: 12 residues. Germline V gene sequence: CDR1 MDHEN, CDR2 SYDVKM. V lost 10 bases to trimming and J lost 6 bases; unmatched junction nucleotides: 6. In nucleotides, the CDR3 is TGTGCCACCCTGACAGGGGGCGGCGAGCAGTACTTC. Protein: CATLTGGGEQYF.

The chain joins TRBV15 to TRBJ1-2, with D unclear. V lost 0 bases and J lost 5, with 16 bases in between. In germline, CDR1 is LNHNV, CDR2 YYDKDF (reference sequence). The CDR3 extends over 16 amino acids. CDR3: CATSRDQGLSGYGYTF. The CDR3 nucleotides are TGTGCCACCAGCAGAGATCAAGGACTCTCTGGATATGGCTACACCTTC.